This TCR beta chain was observed in a study of T-cell reconstitution after alpha-beta-depleted transplantation in children. Findings and limits, study-wide: At day 60, the high TCRbeta diversity found in some patients originated from recipient T cells and thymic progenitors that had survived. T-cell numbers and diversity, one year after transplant, stemmed largely from T cells that were newly produced. Alpha-beta T cells about two months after transplant reportedly derived from several hundred expanded graft clones.

This clonotype has only a few counts. Its antigen is not known. Germline CDR1 and CDR2: SGHRS and YFSETQ. With 0 bases clipped from V and 8 bases from J, the junction kept 7 bases outside the gene matches. This CDR3 region has 16 residues. Unique molecular identifiers featured in how the TCRbeta library was prepared. Each CDR3 protein is one row after TCRdb ran MiXCR on the PCR reads. The table lists 700,000 or so distinct CDR3 sequences, about 12% of them singletons. The clonotype was recovered from a girl aged 2 to 9 with congenital amegakaryocytic thrombocytopenia, due to receive a stem cell transplant. The chain has TRBV5-1 and TRBJ2-1; TRBD1 agrees at 11 bases. The sample here was PBMCs, taken before TCRalphabeta/CD19-depleted stem cell transplant. The CDR3 coding sequence is TGCGCCAGCAGCTTGGACGGACAGGGGGCCATGGATGAGCAGTTCTTC. It specifies CASSLDGQGAMDEQFF.